Listed below are T cell receptor beta chains from one sample, sequenced in a study of blood T cell repertoires in COVID-19. Measured with immunoSEQ multiplex PCR; TCRdb has only the in-frame clones, and not every one. There are about 170,000 clones in the sample; just under 85% occur only once, and roughly 8% lies in the top ten. Sequenced input: peripheral blood. These receptors came from a man aged 35-49 years who had recovered from COVID-19. Both conserved end residues are part of each CDR3. A D gene is named only where the DNA matches it firmly. A row's size may be missing; if present it is once, few, many or a size class.

clone_size j_call d_call v_call cdr3_aa cdr3_nt
- TRBJ2-1 - TRBV5-1 CASSLPTRQWGNEQFF TGCGCCAGCAGCCTCCCGACTAGGCAGTGGGGGAATGAGCAGTTCTTC
- TRBJ1-1 - TRBV29-1 CSVESRAGRTEAFF TGCAGCGTTGAATCGAGGGCGGGGCGCACTGAAGCTTTCTTT
- TRBJ2-7 - TRBV2 CASRPQGGAGEQYF TGTGCCAGCAGACCACAGGGGGGGGCGGGAGAGCAGTACTTC
- TRBJ2-5 - TRBV9 CASSVGVGAGETQYF TGTGCCAGCAGCGTAGGGGTAGGAGCGGGAGAGACCCAGTACTTC
- TRBJ1-6 TRBD1 TRBV27 CASSFGTDNSPLHF TGTGCCAGCAGTTTTGGGACAGATAATTCACCCCTCCACTTT
- TRBJ1-3 TRBD1 TRBV27 CASSSGQLEGNTIYF TGTGCCAGCAGTTCGGGACAGCTGGAGGGAAACACCATATATTTT
- TRBJ2-7 TRBD1 TRBV11-2 CASSLDLQTDRVTSSVEQYF TGTGCCAGCAGCTTAGATCTCCAAACGGACAGGGTAACCTCCTCGGTGGAGCAGTACTTC
- TRBJ2-7 - TRBV7-9 CASCGSGAYEQYF TGTGCCAGCTGCGGATCGGGAGCCTACGAGCAGTACTTC
- TRBJ1-4 TRBD1 TRBV11-2 CASSPGDRTTNEKLFF TGTGCCAGCAGCCCGGGGGACAGGACAACTAATGAAAAACTGTTTTTT
- TRBJ2-4 - TRBV30 CAWSPKGQVLQYF TGTGCCTGGAGTCCGAAAGGACAAGTCCTTCAGTACTTC
- TRBJ1-6 - TRBV4-1 CASSLQREGADSPPHF TGCGCCAGCAGCCTCCAAAGAGAGGGTGCAGATTCACCCCCCCACTTT
- TRBJ2-2 - TRBV6-2/TRBV6-3 CASIPGGPTGELFF TGTGCCAGCATCCCCGGGGGACCCACCGGGGAGCTGTTTTTT
- TRBJ2-5 TRBD1 TRBV11-1 CASSPTGEETQYF TGTGCCAGCAGTCCGACAGGGGAAGAGACCCAGTACTTC
- TRBJ1-4 - TRBV6-2/TRBV6-3 CASSYDSDRLNEKLFF TGTGCCAGCAGTTACGATTCTGACAGACTTAATGAAAAACTGTTTTTT
- TRBJ2-2 TRBD2 TRBV11-3 CASSRGLAGGVAGELFF TGTGCCAGCAGCCGGGGACTAGCGGGAGGGGTCGCCGGGGAGCTGTTTTTT
- TRBJ1-1 - TRBV19 CASSLMSKSDTEAFF TGTGCCAGTAGTCTTATGTCAAAATCGGACACTGAAGCTTTCTTT
once TRBJ1-2 - TRBV28 CASTPTTRGYHIGYTF TGTGCCAGCACCCCAACTACAAGGGGCTACCATATTGGCTACACCTTC
- TRBJ2-3 TRBD2 TRBV29-1 CSAWTSGSTDTQYF TGCAGCGCATGGACTAGCGGGAGCACAGATACGCAGTATTTT
- TRBJ2-7 TRBD2 TRBV5-6 CASSLEGLAGAVYEQYF TGTGCCAGCAGCTTAGAGGGACTAGCGGGAGCGGTCTACGAGCAGTACTTC
- TRBJ1-5 - TRBV6-5 CASSAWAHSNQPQHF TGTGCCAGCAGCGCCTGGGCCCATAGCAATCAGCCCCAGCATTTT
- TRBJ2-3 TRBD2 TRBV2 CASAGPGTSGRWGTDTQYF TGTGCCAGCGCTGGGCCCGGGACTAGCGGGAGATGGGGCACAGATACGCAGTATTTT